The 8 T cell receptor beta chains reported below all come from one sample, sequenced in a study of shared clonotypes between healthy human individuals. Some clones are missing from TCRdb's copy, which holds only in-frame ones; the method was immunoSEQ multiplex PCR. There are about 1.5 million clones in the sample; nearly 99% occur only once, and 0.4% to 0.55% lies in the top ten. The sample taken for sequencing was naive CD4+ T cells sorted from blood. Documented subset: CD45RA+ positively selected. Every receptor here comes from a man aged 25-40 years in good health.

Remarks on this clone: Other DNA sequences in this sample translate to the same CDR3. The chain combines TRBV2 with TRBJ1-1; D gene uncertain. The CDR3 contains 12 residues. Germline lookup yields CDR1 SNHLY and CDR2 FYNNEI. With 6 bases removed from V and 0 bases from J, the gap between germline ends came to 5 bases. For the CDR3, the DNA is TGTGCCAGCAGACGTATGAACACTGAAGCTTTCTTT. This codes for CASRRMNTEAFF.

With respect to this clone: Other DNA sequences in this specimen translate into the identical CDR3. This chain connects TRBV5-1 to TRBJ2-3, with D uncertain. Trimming pared 3 bases from V and 3 bases from J, leaving 8 bases between. CDR1 and CDR2 (germline): SGHRS, YFSETQ. The CDR3 totals 13 residues. This CDR3 reads CASSSIPTDTQYF. DNA for the CDR3: TGCGCCAGCAGCTCTATACCGACAGATACGCAGTATTTT.

The J gene is TRBJ1-1, the V gene TRBV5-4; 7 bases agree with TRBD1. The CDR3 runs to 14 residues. V lost 0 bases to trimming and J lost 6 bases; unmatched junction nucleotides: 5. CDR1 is SGHNT, CDR2 YYREEE, per germline (reference sequence). The CDR3 DNA reads TGTGCCAGCAGCTTGGGAAGAGACAGGGCTGAAGCTTTCTTT. Encoded protein: CASSLGRDRAEAFF.

The chain links TRBV28 to TRBJ1-4; unclear D gene. Germline loops: CDR1 MDHEN, CDR2 SYDVKM. V was cut by 7 bases and J by 7 bases, with 13 bases left in between. The CDR3 spans 13 residues. The chain's CDR3 is CASTPPSVEKLFF. CDR3 coding DNA: TGTGCCAGCACCCCCCCCTCGGTTGAAAAACTGTTTTTT.

This sequence joins TRBV5-1 and TRBJ2-7; D is perhaps TRBD2 (5 bases). V dropped 6 bases and J dropped 0 bases, with 19 bases sitting between them. Germline CDR1 is SGHRS and CDR2 is YFSETQ. The CDR3 has 16 amino acids. The CDR3 region is CASNTGWGETSYEQYF. Here the CDR3 DNA reads TGCGCCAGCAACACTGGATGGGGAGAGACCTCCTACGAGCAGTACTTC.

This clone was seen just once. V and J are TRBV10-3 and TRBJ1-4; a weak D match, TRBD1 (6 bases). Trimming removed 3 bases from V and 7 bases from J, with 15 bases in between. The germline V gene encodes CDR1 ENHRY and CDR2 SYGVKD. This CDR3 region has 15 residues. CDR3 protein: CAISDTREDSEKLFF. CDR3 nucleotides: TGTGCCATCAGTGATACCAGGGAGGACAGTGAAAAACTGTTTTTT.

The CDR3 loop reads CASSSSWGEQYF. CDR3 DNA sequence: TGTGCCAGCAGTTCGTCTTGGGGGGAGCAGTACTTC. V is TRBV28 and J is TRBJ2-7; D tentatively fits TRBD1 or TRBD2 (5 bases each). V gave up 4 bases and J gave up 7 bases, with 11 bases separating them. CDR1 is MDHEN, CDR2 SYDVKM, per germline. The CDR3 is 12 residues long.

The V call is TRBV4-3, the J call TRBJ2-5, with D possibly TRBD2 on 6 matching bases. Trimming took off 3 bases at V and 2 bases at J, with 7 bases between the two ends. This CDR3 contains 13 residues. Germline lookup yields CDR1 LGHNA and CDR2 YSLEER. CDR3 DNA sequence: TGCGCCAGCAGCCAGGACTATCAAGAGACCCAGTACTTC. It codes for CASSQDYQETQYF.